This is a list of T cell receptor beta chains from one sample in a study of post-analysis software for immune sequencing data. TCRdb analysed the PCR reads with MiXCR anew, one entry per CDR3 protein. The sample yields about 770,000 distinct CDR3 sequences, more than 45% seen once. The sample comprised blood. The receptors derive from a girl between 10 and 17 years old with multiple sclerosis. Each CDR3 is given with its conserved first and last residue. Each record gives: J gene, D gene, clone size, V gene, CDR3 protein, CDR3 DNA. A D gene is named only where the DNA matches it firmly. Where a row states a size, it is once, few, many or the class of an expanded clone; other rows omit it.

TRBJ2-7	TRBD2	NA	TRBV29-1	CSALSGNGYEQYF	TGCAGCGCCCTTAGCGGGAATGGCTACGAGCAGTACTTC
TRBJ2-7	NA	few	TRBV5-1	CASSPTDSIPYEQYF	TGCGCCAGCAGCCCTACGGACTCGATCCCCTATGAGCAGTACTTC
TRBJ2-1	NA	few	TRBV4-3	CASSQIRDVYNEQFF	TGCGCCAGCAGCCAGATCCGGGACGTCTACAATGAGCAGTTCTTC
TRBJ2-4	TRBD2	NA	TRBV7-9	CASSLVGLATREQYF	TGTGCCAGCAGCTTAGTGGGACTAGCGACGAGAGAGCAGTACTTC
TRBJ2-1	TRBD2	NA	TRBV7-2	CASSLARLAGALYNERFF	TGTGCCAGCAGCTTAGCGCGACTAGCGGGAGCCCTATACAATGAGCGGTTCTTC
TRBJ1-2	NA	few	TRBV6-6	CASSKGGPSNYGYTF	TGTGCCAGCAGTAAGGGGGGGCCTTCTAACTATGGCTACACCTTC
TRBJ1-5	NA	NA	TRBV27	CASSLGPNSNQPQHF	TGTGCCAGCAGTTTAGGACCAAATAGCAATCAGCCCCAGCATTTT
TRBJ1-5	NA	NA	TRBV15	CATIGNQPQHF	TGTGCCACCATAGGCAATCAGCCCCAGCATTTT
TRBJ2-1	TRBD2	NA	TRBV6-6	CASSYSGLVSLNEQFF	TGTGCCAGCAGTTATTCGGGACTAGTGAGTCTCAATGAGCAGTTCTTC
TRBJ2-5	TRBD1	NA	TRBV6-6	CASSYSIRDRVQETQYF	TGTGCCAGCAGTTACTCGATCCGAGACAGGGTCCAAGAGACCCAGTACTTC
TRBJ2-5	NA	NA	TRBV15	CATKTARGIGEKYF	TGTGCCACGAAGACAGCGCGGGGTATCGGCGAGAAGTACTTC
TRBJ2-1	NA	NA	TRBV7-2	CASSLVPSYNEQFF	TGTGCCAGCAGCTTAGTTCCCTCCTACAATGAGCAGTTCTTC
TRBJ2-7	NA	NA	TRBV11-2	CASSSGQTRTYEQYF	TGTGCCAGCAGCTCGGGACAGACTAGAACCTACGAGCAGTACTTC
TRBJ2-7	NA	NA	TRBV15	CATSTGFEQYF	TGTGCCACCAGCACGGGTTTCGAGCAGTACTTC
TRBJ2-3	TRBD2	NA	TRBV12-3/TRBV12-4	CASSHGTRRDTQYF	TGTGCCAGCAGTCACGGGACTAGGAGAGATACGCAGTATTTT
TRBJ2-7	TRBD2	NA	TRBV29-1	CGVEDHLAGGPYEQYF	TGCGGCGTTGAAGATCACCTAGCGGGAGGGCCTTACGAGCAGTACTTC
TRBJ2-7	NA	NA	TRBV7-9	CASSLDPTDYEQYF	TGTGCCAGCAGCTTAGACCCGACAGACTACGAGCAGTACTTC
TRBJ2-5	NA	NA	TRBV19	CASSPRGTPNRETQYF	TGTGCCAGTAGTCCAAGGGGGACACCTAATCGGGAGACCCAGTACTTC
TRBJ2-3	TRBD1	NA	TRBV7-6	CASSPDRGGVSDTQYF	TGTGCCAGCAGCCCTGACAGGGGAGGTGTGTCAGATACGCAGTATTTT
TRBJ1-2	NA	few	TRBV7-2	CASSLRGGRTGGYTF	TGTGCCAGCAGCTTAAGGGGTGGGAGGACCGGCGGCTACACCTTC
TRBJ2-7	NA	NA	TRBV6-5	CASRSESANYEQYF	TGTGCCAGCAGGTCGGAGAGCGCTAACTACGAGCAGTACTTC
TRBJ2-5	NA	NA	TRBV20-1	CSATDRSPGQETQYF	TGCAGTGCTACCGATCGTTCACCGGGGCAAGAGACCCAGTACTTC
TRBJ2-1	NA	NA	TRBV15	CATSRDGTDNEQFF	TGTGCCACCAGCAGAGACGGGACCGACAATGAGCAGTTCTTC
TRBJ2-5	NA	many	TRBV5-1	CASSLFRDTNPLQETQYF	TGCGCCAGCAGCTTGTTCCGGGACACAAATCCCCTCCAAGAGACCCAGTACTTC
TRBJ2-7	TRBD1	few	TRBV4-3	CASSQEDRAVYEQYF	TGCGCCAGCAGCCAAGAGGACAGGGCGGTCTACGAGCAGTACTTC
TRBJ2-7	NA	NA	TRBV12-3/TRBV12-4	CASSSGTPTREQYF	TGTGCCAGCAGTTCCGGGACCCCAACGAGGGAGCAGTACTTC
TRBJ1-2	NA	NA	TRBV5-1	CASSLDGGNYGYTF	TGTGCCAGCAGCTTAGATGGGGGTAACTATGGCTACACCTTC
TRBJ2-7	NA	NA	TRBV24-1	CATSDRSGTSLYEQYF	TGTGCCACCAGTGACAGATCCGGGACTTCCCTTTACGAGCAGTACTTC
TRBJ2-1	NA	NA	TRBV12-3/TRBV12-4	CASSGLSLVYNEQFF	TGTGCCAGCAGTGGGTTGTCCCTAGTCTACAATGAGCAGTTCTTC
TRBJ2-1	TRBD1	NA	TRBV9	CASSAGQVVRGEQFF	TGTGCCAGCAGCGCGGGACAGGTAGTCAGGGGTGAGCAGTTCTTC
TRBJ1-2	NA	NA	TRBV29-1	CSVERNGGRGGYTF	TGCAGCGTTGAGCGGAACGGAGGGAGAGGGGGCTACACCTTC
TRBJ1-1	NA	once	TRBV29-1	CSVEEGGRDTEAFF	TGCAGCGTTGAAGAGGGGGGGAGGGACACTGAAGCTTTCTTT
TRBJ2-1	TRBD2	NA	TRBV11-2	CASSLGGSGRQFF	TGTGCCAGCAGCTTAGGTGGTAGCGGGAGGCAGTTCTTC
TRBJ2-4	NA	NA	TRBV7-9	CASSPPGRLHEQYF	TGTGCCAGCAGCCCCCCCGGAAGGCTACATGAGCAGTACTTC
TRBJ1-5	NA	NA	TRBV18	CASSSRQVSNQPQHF	TGTGCCAGCTCTTCTCGACAGGTTAGCAATCAGCCCCAGCATTTT
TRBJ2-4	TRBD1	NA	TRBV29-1	CSVEARGRTGASVQYF	TGCAGCGTTGAAGCAAGGGGGAGGACAGGGGCGAGCGTGCAGTACTTC
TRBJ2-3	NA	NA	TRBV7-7	CASSRLGGKGTDTQYF	TGTGCTAGCAGCCGCTTGGGCGGGAAGGGTACAGATACGCAGTATTTT
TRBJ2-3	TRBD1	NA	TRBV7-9	CASSPKPGQASTDTQYF	TGTGCCAGCAGCCCGAAGCCGGGACAGGCGAGCACAGATACGCAGTATTTT
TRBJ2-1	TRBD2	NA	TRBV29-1	CSVELASGSYPYNEQFF	TGCAGCGTTGAGTTAGCCAGCGGGAGTTACCCCTACAATGAGCAGTTCTTC
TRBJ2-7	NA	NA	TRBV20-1	CSARASGVNYEQYF	TGCAGTGCTAGAGCATCGGGGGTCAACTACGAGCAGTACTTC
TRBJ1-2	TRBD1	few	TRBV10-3	CAIRGDREEGYTF	TGTGCCATCAGGGGAGACAGGGAGGAAGGCTACACCTTC
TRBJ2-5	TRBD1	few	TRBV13	CASSPTGEMATQYF	TGTGCCAGCAGCCCGACAGGGGAAATGGCGACCCAGTACTTC
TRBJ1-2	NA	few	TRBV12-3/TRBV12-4	CASTTASSNYGYTF	TGTGCCAGCACGACGGCGTCATCTAACTATGGCTACACCTTC
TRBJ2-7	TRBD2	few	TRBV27	CASSLGLAGVNEQYF	TGTGCCAGCAGTTTGGGACTAGCGGGAGTTAACGAGCAGTACTTC
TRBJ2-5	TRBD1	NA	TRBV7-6	CASSLALTGIQETQYF	TGTGCCAGCAGCTTAGCGCTGACAGGGATACAAGAGACCCAGTACTTC
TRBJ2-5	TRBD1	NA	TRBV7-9	CASSLVSRGNETQYF	TGTGCCAGCAGCTTAGTCTCCAGGGGGAACGAGACCCAGTACTTC
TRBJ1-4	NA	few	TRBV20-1	CSARGEGDKLFF	TGCAGTGCTAGGGGGGAAGGAGATAAACTGTTTTTT
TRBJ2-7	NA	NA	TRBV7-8	CASSLGSFEQYF	TGTGCCAGCAGCTTAGGCTCGTTTGAGCAGTACTTC
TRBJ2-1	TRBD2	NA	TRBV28	CATAPETSGYNEQFF	TGTGCCACCGCACCCGAGACTAGCGGTTACAATGAGCAGTTCTTC
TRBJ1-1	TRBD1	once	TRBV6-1	CASSLGTGGVTEAFF	TGTGCCAGCAGTCTCGGGACAGGGGGCGTTACTGAAGCTTTCTTT
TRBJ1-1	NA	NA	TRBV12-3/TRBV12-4	CASSLMGQLNTEAFF	TGTGCCAGCAGCCTGATGGGCCAGTTGAACACTGAAGCTTTCTTT
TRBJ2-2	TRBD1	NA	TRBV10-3	CAISESLGGSNGELFF	TGTGCCATCAGTGAGTCCTTAGGGGGCTCCAACGGGGAGCTGTTTTTT
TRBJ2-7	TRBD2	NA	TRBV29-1	CSVRTSEAYEQYF	TGCAGCGTCCGGACTAGCGAGGCCTACGAGCAGTACTTC
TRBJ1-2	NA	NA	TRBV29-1	CSADQVGGGENGYTF	TGCAGCGCTGACCAGGTCGGCGGGGGGGAGAATGGCTACACCTTC
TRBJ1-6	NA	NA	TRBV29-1	CSVKTADNSPLHF	TGCAGCGTCAAGACAGCCGATAATTCACCCCTCCACTTT
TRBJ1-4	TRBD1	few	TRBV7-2	CASSSGGGDEKLFF	TGTGCCAGCAGCTCAGGGGGAGGTGATGAAAAACTGTTTTTT
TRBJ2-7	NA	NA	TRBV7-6	CASSLAPGTGYEQYF	TGTGCCAGCAGCTTAGCTCCCGGGACGGGGTACGAGCAGTACTTC